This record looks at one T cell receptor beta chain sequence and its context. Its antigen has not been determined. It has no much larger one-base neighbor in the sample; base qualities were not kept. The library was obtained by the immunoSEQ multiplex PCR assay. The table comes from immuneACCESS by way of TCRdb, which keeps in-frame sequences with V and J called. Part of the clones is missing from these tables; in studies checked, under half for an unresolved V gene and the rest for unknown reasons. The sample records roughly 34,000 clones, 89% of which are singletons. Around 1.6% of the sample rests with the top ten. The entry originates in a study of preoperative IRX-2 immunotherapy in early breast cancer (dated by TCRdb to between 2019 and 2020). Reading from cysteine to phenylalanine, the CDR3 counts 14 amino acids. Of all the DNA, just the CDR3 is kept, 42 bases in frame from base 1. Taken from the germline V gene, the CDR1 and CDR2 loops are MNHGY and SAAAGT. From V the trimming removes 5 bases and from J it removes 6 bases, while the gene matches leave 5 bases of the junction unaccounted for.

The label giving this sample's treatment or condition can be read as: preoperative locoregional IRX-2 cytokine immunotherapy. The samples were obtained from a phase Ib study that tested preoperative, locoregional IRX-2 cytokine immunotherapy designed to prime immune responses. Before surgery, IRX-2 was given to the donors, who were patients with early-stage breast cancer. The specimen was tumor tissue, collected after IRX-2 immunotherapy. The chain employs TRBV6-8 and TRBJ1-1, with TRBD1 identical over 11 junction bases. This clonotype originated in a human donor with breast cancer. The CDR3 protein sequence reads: CASSGGQGVPEAFF. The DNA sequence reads TGTGCCAGCAGTGGGGGACAGGGGGTCCCTGAAGCTTTCTTT.